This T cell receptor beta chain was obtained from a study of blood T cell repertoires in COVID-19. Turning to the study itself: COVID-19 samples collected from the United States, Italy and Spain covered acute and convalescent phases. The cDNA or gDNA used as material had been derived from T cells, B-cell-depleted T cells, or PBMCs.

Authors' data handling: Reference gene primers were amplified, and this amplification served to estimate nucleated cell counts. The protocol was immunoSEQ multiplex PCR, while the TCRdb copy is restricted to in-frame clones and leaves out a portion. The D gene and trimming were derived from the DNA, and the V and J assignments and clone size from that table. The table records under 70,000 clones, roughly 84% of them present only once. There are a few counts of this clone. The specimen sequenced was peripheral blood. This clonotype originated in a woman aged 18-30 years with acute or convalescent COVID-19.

As DNA, the CDR3 is TGTGCCAGCAGAAAGGGACAGGGTGGGCAAATTCAGCCCCAGCATTTT. It codes for CASRKGQGGQIQPQHF. The rearrangement joins TRBV14 to TRBJ1-5, with 9 nucleotides matching TRBD1. Germline V gene lookup returns CDR1 SGHDN and CDR2 FVKESK. The ends lost 6 bases at V and 6 bases at J; junction bases unmatched: 12. CDR3 length: 16 residues.